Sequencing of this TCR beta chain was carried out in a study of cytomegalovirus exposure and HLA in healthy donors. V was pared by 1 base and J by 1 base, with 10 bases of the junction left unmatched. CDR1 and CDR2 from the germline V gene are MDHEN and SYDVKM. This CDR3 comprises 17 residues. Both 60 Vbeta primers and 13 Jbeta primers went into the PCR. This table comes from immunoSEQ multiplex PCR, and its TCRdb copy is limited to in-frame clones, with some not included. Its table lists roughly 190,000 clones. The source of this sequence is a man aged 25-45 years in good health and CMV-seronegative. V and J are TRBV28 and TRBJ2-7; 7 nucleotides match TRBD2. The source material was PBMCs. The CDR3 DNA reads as TGTGCCAGCAGTTTATTTAGCCTAGCGGAGAGGTCCTACGAGCAGTACTTC. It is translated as CASSLFSLAERSYEQYF.